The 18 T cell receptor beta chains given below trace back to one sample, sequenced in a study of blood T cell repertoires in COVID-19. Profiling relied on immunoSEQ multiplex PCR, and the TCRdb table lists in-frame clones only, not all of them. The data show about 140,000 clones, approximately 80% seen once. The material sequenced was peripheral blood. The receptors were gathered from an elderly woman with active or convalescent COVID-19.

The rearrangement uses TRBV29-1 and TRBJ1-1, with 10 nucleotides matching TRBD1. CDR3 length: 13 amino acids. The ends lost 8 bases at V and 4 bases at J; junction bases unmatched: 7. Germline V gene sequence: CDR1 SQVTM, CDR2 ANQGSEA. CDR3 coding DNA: TGCAGCTCGAGACAGGGGGCGGGCACTGAAGCTTTCTTT. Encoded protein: CSSRQGAGTEAFF.

The DNA for the CDR3 is TGTGCCAGCAAGTCGGGGGGCGGCACAGATACGCAGTATTTT. Encoded protein: CASKSGGGTDTQYF. This chain uses TRBV6-5 with TRBJ2-3; the D gene is possibly TRBD2 (7 bases). V was clipped by 7 bases and J by 1 base, with 12 bases between them. CDR3 size: 14 residues. CDR1 and CDR2 (germline): MNHEY, SVGAGI.

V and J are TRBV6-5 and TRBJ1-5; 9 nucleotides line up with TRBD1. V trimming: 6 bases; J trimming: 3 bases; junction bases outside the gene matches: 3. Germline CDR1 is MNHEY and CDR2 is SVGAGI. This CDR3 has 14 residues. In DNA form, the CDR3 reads TGTGCCAGCAGGGGGACAGGGAACAATCAGCCCCAGCATTTT. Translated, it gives CASRGTGNNQPQHF.

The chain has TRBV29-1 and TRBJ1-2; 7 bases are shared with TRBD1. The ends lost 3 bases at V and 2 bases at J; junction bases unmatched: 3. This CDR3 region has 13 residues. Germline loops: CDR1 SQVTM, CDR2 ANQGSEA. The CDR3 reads CSVDVTGNYGYTF. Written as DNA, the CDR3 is TGCAGCGTTGACGTGACAGGGAACTATGGCTACACCTTC.

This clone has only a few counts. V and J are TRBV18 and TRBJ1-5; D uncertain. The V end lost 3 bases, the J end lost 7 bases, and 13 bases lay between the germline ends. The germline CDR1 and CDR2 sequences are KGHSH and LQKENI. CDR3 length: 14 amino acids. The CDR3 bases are TGTGCCAGCTCACCGGAAGGCCCGGGGCAGCCCCAGCATTTT. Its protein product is CASSPEGPGQPQHF.

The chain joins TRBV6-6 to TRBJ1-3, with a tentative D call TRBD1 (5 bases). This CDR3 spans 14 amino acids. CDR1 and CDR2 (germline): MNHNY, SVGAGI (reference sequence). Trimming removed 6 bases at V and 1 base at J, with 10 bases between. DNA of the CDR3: TGTGCCAGCAGCCCCCAGGGATCTGGAAACACCATATATTTT. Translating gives CASSPQGSGNTIYF.

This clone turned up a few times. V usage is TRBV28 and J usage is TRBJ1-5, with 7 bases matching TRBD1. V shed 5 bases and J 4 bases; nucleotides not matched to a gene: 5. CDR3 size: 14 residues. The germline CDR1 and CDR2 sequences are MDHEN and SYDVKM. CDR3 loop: CASSQTGANQPQHF. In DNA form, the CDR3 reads TGTGCCAGCAGTCAAACAGGGGCTAATCAGCCCCAGCATTTT. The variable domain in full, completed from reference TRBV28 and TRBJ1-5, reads DVKVTQSSRYLVKRTGEKVFLECVQDMDHENMFWYRQDPGLGLRLIYFSYDVKMKEKGDIPEGYSVSREKKERFSLILESASTNQTSMYLCASSQTGANQPQHFGDGTRLSIL.

As DNA, the CDR3 is TGTGCCAGCAGCCAATATAGCGATGAGCAGTTCTTC. Translating gives CASSQYSDEQFF. The V gene is TRBV3-1 (or the pseudogene TRBV3-2), the J gene TRBJ2-1, with D possibly TRBD2 on 5 matching bases. CDR1 is LGHDT and CDR2 is YNNKEL in the germline V gene (reference sequence). The CDR3 runs 12 residues. Trimming cost V 2 bases and J 8 bases, with 7 bases left between them.

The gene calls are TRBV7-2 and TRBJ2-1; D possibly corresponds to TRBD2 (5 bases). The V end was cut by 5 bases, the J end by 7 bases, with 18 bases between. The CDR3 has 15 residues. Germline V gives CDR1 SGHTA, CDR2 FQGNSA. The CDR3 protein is CASSPLGNTGNEQFF. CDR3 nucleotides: TGTGCCAGCAGCCCACTAGGAAATACGGGGAATGAGCAGTTCTTC. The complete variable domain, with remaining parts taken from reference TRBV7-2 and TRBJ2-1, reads GAGVSQSPSNKVTEKGKDVELRCDPISGHTALYWYRQSLGQGLEFLIYFQGNSAPDKSGLPSDRFSAERTGGSVSTLTIQRTQQEDSAVYLCASSPLGNTGNEQFFGPGTRLTVL.

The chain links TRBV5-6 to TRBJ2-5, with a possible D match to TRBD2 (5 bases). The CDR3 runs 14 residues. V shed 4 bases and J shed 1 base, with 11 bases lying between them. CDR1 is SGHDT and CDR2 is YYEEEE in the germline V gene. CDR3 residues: CASSPVGLQETQYF. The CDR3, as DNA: TGTGCCAGCAGCCCCGTTGGACTCCAAGAGACCCAGTACTTC.

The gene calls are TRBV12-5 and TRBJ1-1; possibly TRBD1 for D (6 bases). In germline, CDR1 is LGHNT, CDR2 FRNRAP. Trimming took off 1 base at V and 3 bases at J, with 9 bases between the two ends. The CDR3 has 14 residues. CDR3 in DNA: TGTGCTAGTGGTTTGGACAAGGGGGACACTGAAGCTTTCTTT. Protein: CASGLDKGDTEAFF.

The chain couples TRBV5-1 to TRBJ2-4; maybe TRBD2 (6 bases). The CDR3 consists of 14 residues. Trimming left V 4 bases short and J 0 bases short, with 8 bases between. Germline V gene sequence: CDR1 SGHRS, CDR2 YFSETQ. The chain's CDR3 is CASSRELAKNIQYF. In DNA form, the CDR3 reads TGCGCCAGCAGCCGGGAGCTAGCCAAAAACATTCAGTACTTC.

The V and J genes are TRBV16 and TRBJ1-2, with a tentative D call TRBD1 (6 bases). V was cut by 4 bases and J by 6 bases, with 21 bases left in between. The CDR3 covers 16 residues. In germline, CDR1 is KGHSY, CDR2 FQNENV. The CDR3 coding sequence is TGTGCCAGCAGCCGCGAGTATGGGGGCGCAGGTCATGGCTACACCTTC. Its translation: CASSREYGGAGHGYTF.

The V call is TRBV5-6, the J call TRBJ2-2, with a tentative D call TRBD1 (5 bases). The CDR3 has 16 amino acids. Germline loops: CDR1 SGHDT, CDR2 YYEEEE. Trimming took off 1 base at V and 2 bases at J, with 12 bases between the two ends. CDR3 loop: CASSLLTQGNTGELFF. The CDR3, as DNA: TGTGCCAGCAGCTTGTTAACTCAGGGAAACACCGGGGAGCTGTTTTTT. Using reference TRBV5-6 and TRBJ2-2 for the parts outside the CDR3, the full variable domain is DAGVTQSPTHLIKTRGQQVTLRCSPKSGHDTVSWYQQALGQGPQFIFQYYEEEERQRGNFPDRFSGHQFPNYSSELNVNALLLGDSALYLCASSLLTQGNTGELFFGEGSRLTVL.

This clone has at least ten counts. The DNA for the CDR3 is TGCGCCAGCAGCTTGGGGTTGGGACAGGCCGGTACCTCTGGAAACACCATATATTTT. The encoded protein is CASSLGLGQAGTSGNTIYF. The V and J genes are TRBV5-1 and TRBJ1-3; 8 bases are a match to TRBD1. The V gene end was trimmed by 0 bases and the J gene end by 0 bases; junction bases not matched to a gene: 11. Germline-derived CDR1 and CDR2 are SGHRS and YFSETQ. This CDR3 has 19 residues.

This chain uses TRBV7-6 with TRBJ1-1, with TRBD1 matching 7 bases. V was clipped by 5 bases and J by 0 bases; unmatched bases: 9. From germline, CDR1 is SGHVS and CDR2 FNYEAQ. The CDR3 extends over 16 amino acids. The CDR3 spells CASSRRTGPMNTEAFF. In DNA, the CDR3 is TGTGCCAGCAGCCGCAGGACAGGACCCATGAACACTGAAGCTTTCTTT.

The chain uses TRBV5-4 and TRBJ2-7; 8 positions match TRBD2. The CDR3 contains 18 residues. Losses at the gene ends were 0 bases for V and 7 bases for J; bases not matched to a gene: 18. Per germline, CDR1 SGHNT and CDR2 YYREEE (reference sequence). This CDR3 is CASSLGTAGDPFLMEQYF. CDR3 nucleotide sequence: TGTGCCAGCAGCTTGGGTACAGCGGGGGACCCATTTTTAATGGAGCAGTACTTC.

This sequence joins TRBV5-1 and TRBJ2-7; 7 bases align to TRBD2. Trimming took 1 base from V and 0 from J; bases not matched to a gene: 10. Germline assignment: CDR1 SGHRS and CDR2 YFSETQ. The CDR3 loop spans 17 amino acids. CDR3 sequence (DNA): TGCGCCAGCAGCTTGTGGTTGGCGGGGGAAAGCTCCTACGAGCAGTACTTC. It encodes CASSLWLAGESSYEQYF.